What follows is one TCR beta chain and its context. Its antigen remains unidentified. This CDR3 contains 15 residues. Looked up from germline, CDR1 is MRHNA and CDR2 is SNTAGT. V lost 5 bases, J lost 3 bases, and 15 bases lay in between. The library protocol tagged individual cDNA molecules with unique molecular identifiers. MiXCR, run by TCRdb on the 5' RACE reads, gives a single entry per CDR3 protein. Of 50,000 to 70,000 distinct CDR3 sequences detected, 8.9% appear once; the ten largest clones hold roughly 15%. The sample comes from a study of early T cells in non-severe SARS-CoV-2 infection. Study as a whole: Whole-blood bulk RNA, unsorted, was sequenced, and chains were unpaired.

General observations from the study: Private and CD4 specificities were missed by VDJdb matching, skewed to anti-spike CD8.

Sequences were obtained from whole blood. This clonotype was obtained from an adult who was a healthcare worker with PCR-confirmed SARS-CoV-2 infection or an uninfected control (not recorded which). The chain couples TRBV6-4 to TRBJ2-3; D unclear. The CDR3 region has the DNA TGTGCCAGCAGTCCCTCTCAGACTTTTACAGATACGCAGTATTTT. It specifies CASSPSQTFTDTQYF.